This TCR beta chain is from a study of CD8 T cells in Susac syndrome. It was with random hexamers that 0.5 to 1 ug RNA was reverse transcribed. MiXCR was run by TCRdb on the immunoSEQ multiplex PCR reads, yielding one entry per CDR3 protein. The sample holds 65,000 to 100,000 distinct CDR3 sequences, approximately 96% seen once. Study-wide findings and caveats: TEMRA cells and active patients showed peak Susac CD8+ clonal expansion.

Germline CDR1 is SGDLS and CDR2 is YYNGEE. The germline V and J ends were trimmed by 0 bases and 5 bases, with 4 bases remaining between them. CDR3 length: 12 residues. This clonotype was recorded only once. Its antigen is not known. The receptor was derived from a human donor with Susac syndrome. The V gene is TRBV9, the J gene TRBJ2-3; unclear D gene. Sequences were obtained from CD8+ T cells from PBMCs. DNA for the CDR3: TGTGCCAGCAGCGTAGGGGGAGATACGCAGTATTTT. This translates into CASSVGGDTQYF.